The clone carrying this T cell receptor beta chain was detected many times. The antigen is undetermined. CDR1 is SGHVS, CDR2 FQNEAQ, per germline. The CDR3 contains 16 residues. The V and J ends lost 5 bases and 2 bases respectively, with 16 bases between them. This entry comes from a study of T cell repertoires in cytomegalovirus infection. Study summary: An indication of both CMV infection and matching HLA type came from public TCR beta signatures.

Findings and limits, study-wide: HLA-C-restricted CMV clonotypes gave the most frequent clonotype in two of eight donors. Identification of carriers of CMV plus the relevant HLA was performed using cumulative public TCR beta family frequency.

TCRdb reanalysed the reads using MiXCR and keeps one entry per CDR3 protein. The table records roughly 110,000 distinct CDR3 sequences, 10% of them present only once. This receptor was taken from a human donor in good health (CMV status not recorded). Some clones in this sample may be carry-over from other donors' samples. The sequencing input was PBMCs, sequenced either directly or after in vitro stimulation (not recorded which). The chain is built from TRBV7-8 and TRBJ2-4; no firm D call. DNA for the CDR3: TGTGCCAGCAGCCGCGCACCTCGTTTAACCAAAAACATTCAGTACTTC. This translates into CASSRAPRLTKNIQYF.